These 19 T cell receptor beta chains originate from one sample sequenced in a study of cytomegalovirus exposure and HLA in healthy donors. Primers included in the PCR were 60 Vbeta and 13 Jbeta primers. Only in-frame clones appear in the TCRdb table, and some are missing; sequencing was by immunoSEQ multiplex PCR. The table shows about 200,000 clones, with approximately 82% occurring only once. Source material: PBMCs. Receptors originate from a woman aged 18-29 years in good health and CMV-seronegative.

The gene calls are TRBV28 and TRBJ2-5; 8 nucleotides agree with TRBD1. Trimming took 7 bases from V and 5 from J; bases not matched to a gene: 9. Germline V CDR1 and CDR2: MDHEN, SYDVKM. The CDR3 extends over 14 amino acids. The CDR3 DNA sequence: TGTGCCAGCACCAACTGGACAGGGAAGGAGACCCAGTACTTC. This encodes CASTNWTGKETQYF.

The CDR3 region is CASSNQGSQETQYF. CDR3 DNA: TGCGCCAGCAGCAATCAGGGGTCCCAAGAGACCCAGTACTTC. The chain has TRBV4-3 and TRBJ2-5; possibly TRBD1 for D (6 bases). CDR1 and CDR2 from the germline V gene are LGHNA and YSLEER. V was cut by 5 bases and J by 1 base, with 11 bases left in between. The CDR3 length is 14 residues.

This clone appeared a single time. The J gene is TRBJ2-3, the V gene TRBV9; TRBD1 is a possible D gene (5 bases). V was cut by 2 bases and J by 6 bases, with 19 bases left in between. Germline lookup yields CDR1 SGDLS and CDR2 YYNGEE. The CDR3 runs to 16 residues. The DNA of the CDR3 is TGTGCCAGCAGCGTTGGCAGGGTTCAGCACAGGGATACGCAGTATTTT. Translating it yields CASSVGRVQHRDTQYF.

This clone was observed a single time. In DNA, the CDR3 is TGTGCCAGCAGCGATAGCATCCAAGAGACCCAGTACTTC. It yields the protein CASSDSIQETQYF. The V call is TRBV7-8, the J call TRBJ2-5; D is uncertain. Trimming took 5 bases from V and 1 from J, leaving 8 bases between them. This CDR3 comprises 13 residues. Germline assignment: CDR1 SGHVS and CDR2 FQNEAQ.

A word on this clone: The conserved phenylalanine or tryptophan is not found at the CDR3 terminus, so this likely reflects a read error. Because the CDR3's place on the DNA is in doubt, the DNA is left out and the CDR3 is given as listed by TCRdb. This chain joins TRBV19 and TRBJ2-2; the table gives TRBD2 as D, unverified against the DNA. CDR1 and CDR2 (germline): LNHDA, SQIVND (reference sequence). The CDR3 totals 8 residues, both ends included. The CDR3 sequence is CHLQFRVV.

This clone was seen a single time. The gene calls are TRBV11-2 and TRBJ1-4, with TRBD1 matching over 7 bases. Unmatched junction bases numbered 8, after V lost 5 bases and J lost 5 bases. The CDR3 has 15 residues. CDR1 is SGHAT and CDR2 is FQNNGV in the germline V gene. Here the CDR3 DNA reads TGTGCCAGCAGCCCAAACCGGGACAGAAATGAAAAACTGTTTTTT. Protein product: CASSPNRDRNEKLFF.

This sequence joins TRBV7-8 and TRBJ2-1; 8 bases are a match to TRBD2. V dropped 6 bases and J dropped 3; count of bases not matched to a gene: 10. This CDR3 has 16 residues. CDR1 is SGHVS and CDR2 is FQNEAQ in the germline V gene. DNA of the CDR3: TGTGCCAGCAGGCTCGGGGGGGTAGGGGACTACAATGAGCAGTTCTTC. Translation gives CASRLGGVGDYNEQFF.

V gene TRBV19 combines with J gene TRBJ2-7, with D perhaps matching TRBD1 (7 bases). Germline loops: CDR1 LNHDA, CDR2 SQIVND (reference sequence). V dropped 3 bases and J dropped 4 bases, with 13 bases sitting between them. This CDR3 has 14 amino acids. This chain's CDR3 is CASSIVEGAYEQYF. The CDR3 coding sequence is TGTGCCAGTAGTATTGTGGAGGGGGCTTACGAGCAGTACTTC.

The chain combines TRBV30 with TRBJ2-7; D call uncertain. The CDR3 spans 13 residues. Per the germline V gene, CDR1 is GTSNPN and CDR2 is SVGIG (reference sequence). The ends were cut back, 2 bases at V and 2 bases at J, with 10 bases in the middle. The CDR3 DNA is TGTGCCTGGAGTTCTTCGGGTACCTACGAGCAGTACTTC. Translation: CAWSSSGTYEQYF. The full variable domain, with the rest looked up from reference TRBV30 and TRBJ2-7, is SQTIHQWPATLVQPVGSPLSLECTVEGTSNPNLYWYRQAAGRGLQLLFYSVGIGQISSEVPQNLSASRPQDRQFILSSKKLLLSDSGFYLCAWSSSGTYEQYFGPGTRLTVT.

The gene calls are TRBV7-9 and TRBJ2-1; unclear D gene. CDR1 and CDR2 from the germline V gene are SEHNR and FQNEAQ (reference sequence). The CDR3 has 13 amino acids. The V end lost 2 bases, the J end lost 7 bases, and 9 bases lay between the germline ends. CDR3 sequence: CASSLLLPNEQFF. CDR3 in DNA: TGTGCCAGCAGCTTACTACTCCCGAATGAGCAGTTCTTC.

The J gene is TRBJ1-1, the V gene TRBV20-1; unclear D gene. Germline lookup yields CDR1 DFQATT and CDR2 SNEGSKA (reference sequence). CDR3 size: 10 residues. V dropped 3 bases and J dropped 10 bases, with 9 bases sitting between them. The CDR3 DNA follows: TGCAGTGCTAGTGGGCCGTCAGCTTTCTTT. Translated, it gives CSASGPSAFF.

The rearrangement joins TRBV6-5 to TRBJ1-2, with D possibly matching TRBD1 (5 bases). This CDR3 spans 13 amino acids. Between the trimmed V and J ends, which lost 5 bases and 3 bases, there was a span of 10 bases. CDR1 is MNHEY, CDR2 SVGAGI, per germline. CDR3 region: CASSGRDYYGYTF. The CDR3 coding sequence is TGTGCCAGCAGTGGCCGGGACTACTATGGCTACACCTTC.

V gene TRBV25-1 combines with J gene TRBJ2-2; D might be TRBD1 (6 bases). V shed 1 base and J shed 6 bases, with 21 bases lying between them. The V gene's germline CDR1 is MGHDK and CDR2 SYGVNS. CDR3 length equals 18 residues. DNA of the CDR3: TGTGCCAGCAGTGAATCTGCCAGGGGAGTTCTATACCCCGGGGAGCTGTTTTTT. This gives the protein CASSESARGVLYPGELFF.

The gene calls are TRBV2 and TRBJ2-5, with TRBD1 as a possible D gene (6 bases). The V gene lost 4 bases and the J gene lost 4 bases, with 19 bases spanning the gap. The CDR3 loop spans 16 amino acids. The germline CDR1 and CDR2 sequences are SNHLY and FYNNEI. For the CDR3, the DNA is TGTGCCAGCAGTGGCAGGGGTCTAGGGGTGGGAGAGACCCAGTACTTC. It yields the protein CASSGRGLGVGETQYF.

This sequence joins TRBV4-1 and TRBJ2-7; 8 bases line up with TRBD1. The CDR3 is 16 amino acids. Germline V lookup: CDR1 MGHRA, CDR2 YSYEKL. After removal of 4 bases from V and 0 bases from J, the junction contained 8 bases not matched to a gene. The CDR3 region is CASSLSRTGSSYEQYF. CDR3 DNA: TGCGCCAGCAGCCTCTCGCGGACAGGGAGCTCCTACGAGCAGTACTTC.

The V call is TRBV28, the J call TRBJ2-7; the match to TRBD2 covers 9 bases. The junction had 5 bases not matched to a gene; V was cut back by 2 bases and J by 0 bases. Germline V CDR1 and CDR2: MDHEN, SYDVKM. The CDR3 has 16 amino acids. The CDR3: CASSLRSLAGSYEQYF. In nucleotides, the CDR3 is TGTGCCAGCAGTTTACGTTCACTAGCGGGCTCCTACGAGCAGTACTTC.

This chain connects TRBV28 to TRBJ2-5; 8 bases are a match to TRBD1. CDR3 length: 15 amino acids. Germline V gene data show CDR1 as MDHEN and CDR2 as SYDVKM. The ends lost 6 bases at V and 2 bases at J; junction bases unmatched: 8. CDR3 loop: CASRTGTGRQETQYF. The DNA of the CDR3 is TGTGCCAGCAGGACTGGGACAGGCAGGCAAGAGACCCAGTACTTC.

CDR3 in DNA: TGTGCCAGCAGCTTCGAGGGGGGGGTTGGCTCCTATAATTCACCCCTCCACTTT. Translation gives CASSFEGGVGSYNSPLHF. The chain links TRBV5-4 to TRBJ1-6; D might be TRBD1 (6 bases). CDR1 is SGHNT and CDR2 is YYREEE in the germline V gene (reference sequence). The V and J ends lost 2 bases and 0 bases respectively, with 15 bases between them. This CDR3 is 18 amino acids long.

V usage is TRBV9 and J usage is TRBJ1-1, with TRBD1 matching over 10 bases. The CDR3 has 15 amino acids. In germline, CDR1 is SGDLS, CDR2 YYNGEE. V lost 4 bases to trimming and J lost 3 bases; unmatched junction nucleotides: 6. In DNA, the CDR3 is TGTGCCAGCAGCCCCGGACAGGGGGGATACACTGAAGCTTTCTTT. It specifies CASSPGQGGYTEAFF.